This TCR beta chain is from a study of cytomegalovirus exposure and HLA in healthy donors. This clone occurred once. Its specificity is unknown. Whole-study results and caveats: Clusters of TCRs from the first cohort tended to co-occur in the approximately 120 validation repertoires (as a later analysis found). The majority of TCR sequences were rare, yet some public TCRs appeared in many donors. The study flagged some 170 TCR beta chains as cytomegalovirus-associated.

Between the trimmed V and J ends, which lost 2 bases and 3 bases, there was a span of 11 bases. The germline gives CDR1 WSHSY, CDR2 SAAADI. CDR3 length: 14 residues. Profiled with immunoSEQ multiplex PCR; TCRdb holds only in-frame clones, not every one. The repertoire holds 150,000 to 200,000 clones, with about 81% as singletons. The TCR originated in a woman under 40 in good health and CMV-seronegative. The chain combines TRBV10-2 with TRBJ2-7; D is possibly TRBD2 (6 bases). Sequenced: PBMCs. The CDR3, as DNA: TGCGCCAGCAGTGAGCGCCACGGGGGCTACGAGCAGTACTTC. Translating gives CASSERHGGYEQYF.